This TCR beta chain was sequenced in a study of spatial heterogeneity in lung cancer. Time point meaning: sample taken at primary tumor resection. Patients with untreated early-stage non-small cell lung cancer, numbering 72, were the donors. With V trimmed by 3 bases and J by 5 bases, 9 bases remained unmatched. Germline loops: CDR1 SGHRS, CDR2 YFSETQ. The CDR3 consists of 15 residues. TCRdb itself ran the 5' RACE reads through MiXCR, one entry per CDR3 protein. Here the sample spans more than 800 distinct CDR3 sequences, 10% being singletons. Sample share makes this clonotype medium-sized. The target antigen is unknown. Study-wide results and caveats: Tumor mutation counts were tracked by expanded intratumoral alpha and beta TCR counts.

The material was lung tumor tissue, obtained at surgery. The chain is built from TRBV5-1 and TRBJ1-1; 8 bases fit TRBD1. The origin of this receptor is a male donor with early-stage non-small cell lung cancer. In DNA form, the CDR3 reads TGCGCCAGCAGCTCCCGACAGGGGTTGGAAACTGAAGCTTTCTTT. Its protein product is CASSSRQGLETEAFF.